This T cell receptor beta chain was retrieved from a study of vaccination and CD4 T cells after COVID-19. As for the study in general: Convalescents were six males and four females, two of them Hispanic.

Turning to this clonotype: The target antigen is unknown.

The study sequenced cultured CD4+ T cell DNA using the Oncomine TCR Beta short-read assay. Extraction of genomic DNA was performed on cultured CD4+ T cells. TCRdb re-analysed the PCR reads in MiXCR, keeping a single row per CDR3 protein. This sample has 10,000 to 15,000 distinct CDR3 sequences, with roughly 40% found just once. Treatment of the sample: approximately nine-day PBMC culture with coronavirus spike peptide pools or control peptides (ViraFEST assay). The sequence was obtained from a human donor who had recovered from COVID-19. The specimen comprised CD4+ T cells from blood, cultured in vitro, sampled before SARS-CoV-2 vaccination.

CDR3 amino acids: CASRLTGNSYEQYF. For the CDR3, the DNA is TGTGCCAGCCGCCTTACAGGAAACTCCTACGAGCAGTACTTC. The chain links TRBV6-2 or TRBV6-3 to TRBJ2-7, with TRBD1 as a possible D gene (5 bases). The CDR3 extends over 14 amino acids. Germline lookup yields CDR1 MNHEY and CDR2 SVGEGT. Deletions cut 8 bases from V and 0 bases from J, with 14 bases between.